The following is a TCR beta chain sequence with its context. The antigen is unknown. This record belongs to a study of T cells in Graves' hyperthyroidism and ophthalmopathy. It was RNA transcripts that yielded the amplified TCR beta CDR3 regions. First-round RT-PCR with HTBI primers amplified the TCR CDR3 region. TCRdb fed the multiplex PCR reads into MiXCR, producing one record per CDR3 protein. The sample lists about half a million distinct CDR3 sequences, around 22% seen once, with roughly 10% in the top ten. The study's findings and limits: Also found in blood were most expanded thyroid clonotypes above 0.001.

Germline-derived CDR1 and CDR2 are LGHNT and FRNRAP. CDR3 length: 16 amino acids. V dropped 0 bases and J dropped 6; count of bases not matched to a gene: 7. Clinicians diagnosed patients from clinical symptoms, serum thyroxine and TRAb, thyroid ultrasound and orbital computed tomography. Each 10 ml fresh peripheral blood draw supplied the PBMCs. Sequences were obtained from blood. The chain uses TRBV12-5 and TRBJ1-5, with TRBD1 identical over 8 bases. The TCR sequence derives from a woman between 25 and 40 years old with Graves' ophthalmopathy. The CDR3 DNA reads TGTGCTAGTGGTTTGGTCGTTCGGCAGGGGGCTCAGCCCCAGCATTTT. Translated, it gives CASGLVVRQGAQPQHF. Full variable domain (missing parts from reference TRBV12-5 and TRBJ1-5): DARVTQTPRHKVTEMGQEVTMRCQPILGHNTVFWYRQTMMQGLELLAYFRNRAPLDDSGMPKDRFSAEMPDATLATLKIQPSEPRDSAVYFCASGLVVRQGAQPQHFGDGTRLSIL.